A selection of T cell receptor beta chains follows, all from one sample in a study of cytomegalovirus exposure and HLA in healthy donors. The table came from immunoSEQ multiplex PCR; TCRdb's copy has only in-frame clones and leaves some out. The sample contains about 150,000 clones, about 70% of which appear only once. Sequencing used PBMCs. Every receptor here comes from a man aged 30 to 39 in good health and CMV-seropositive. CDR3s include the opening cysteine and the closing phenylalanine or tryptophan. Fields, in order: V gene, CDR3 protein.

v_gene: TRBV27
CDR3aa: CASSLSAQPGLGGYGYTF

v_gene: TRBV11-2
CDR3aa: CASRFRDRRQNTEAFF

v_gene: TRBV7-9
CDR3aa: CASSTRGENTEAFF

v_gene: TRBV2
CDR3aa: CARQRPGGTQYF

v_gene: TRBV19
CDR3aa: CASRTQGARNSPLHF

v_gene: TRBV6-1
CDR3aa: CATGTSGSGEQFF

v_gene: TRBV2
CDR3aa: CASRRDSGANVLTF

v_gene: TRBV18
CDR3aa: CASSPIRTDTGELFF

v_gene: TRBV5-4
CDR3aa: CAVRKAGGSSGELFF

v_gene: TRBV4-1
CDR3aa: CASSQERIGSGANVLTF

v_gene: TRBV6-1
CDR3aa: CASSPGGTSQETQYF

v_gene: TRBV5-1
CDR3aa: CASSISGIFYEQYF

v_gene: TRBV6-5
CDR3aa: CASSPSSPYNEQFF

v_gene: TRBV29-1
CDR3aa: CSMTENTGELFF

v_gene: TRBV25-1
CDR3aa: CASSLAGTETQYF

v_gene: TRBV1
CDR3aa: CTSSQEWRQLRPGNTIYF

v_gene: TRBV28
CDR3aa: CASSLGGGQETQYF

v_gene: TRBV5-1
CDR3aa: CASSFGDSPYEQYF

v_gene: TRBV2
CDR3aa: CASSVAGTGTEAFF

v_gene: TRBV5-5
CDR3aa: CASRAGQALDSYEQYF

v_gene: TRBV6-5
CDR3aa: CASSFGSPGNEQYF

v_gene: TRBV7-3
CDR3aa: CASSRSGTGFSGANVLTF

v_gene: TRBV29-1
CDR3aa: CSGRDSRAGELFF

v_gene: TRBV19
CDR3aa: CASKRGTSGRAAGELFF

v_gene: TRBV6-5
CDR3aa: CASRSTGKGYEQYF

v_gene: TRBV4-2
CDR3aa: CASSQERESSYEQYF